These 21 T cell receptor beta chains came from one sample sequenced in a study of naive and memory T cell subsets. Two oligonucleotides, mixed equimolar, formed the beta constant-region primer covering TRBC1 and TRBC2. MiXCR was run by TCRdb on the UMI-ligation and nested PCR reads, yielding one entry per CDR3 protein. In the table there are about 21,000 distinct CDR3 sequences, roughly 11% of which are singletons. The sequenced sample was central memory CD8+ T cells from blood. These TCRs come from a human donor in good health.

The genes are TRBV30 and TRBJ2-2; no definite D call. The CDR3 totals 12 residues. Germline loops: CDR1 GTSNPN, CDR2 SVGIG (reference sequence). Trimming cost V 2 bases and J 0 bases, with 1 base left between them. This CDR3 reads CAWSPNTGELFF. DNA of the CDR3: TGTGCCTGGAGTCCGAACACCGGGGAGCTGTTTTTT.

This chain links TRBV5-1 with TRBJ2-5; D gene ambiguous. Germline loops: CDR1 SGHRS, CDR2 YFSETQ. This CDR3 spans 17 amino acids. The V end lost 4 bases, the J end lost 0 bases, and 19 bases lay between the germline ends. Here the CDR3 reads CASSQPAASLNQETQYF. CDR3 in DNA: TGCGCCAGCAGCCAACCCGCGGCTAGTTTGAACCAAGAGACCCAGTACTTC.

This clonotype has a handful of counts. The CDR3 here is CASSRTVGLSGGTDTQYF. The CDR3 DNA is TGCGCCAGCAGCCGAACAGTGGGTTTGAGCGGGGGGACAGATACGCAGTATTTT. The gene calls are TRBV4-3 and TRBJ2-3, with TRBD2 matching over 9 bases. The CDR3 extends over 18 amino acids. Germline CDR1 reads LGHNA; CDR2 reads YSLEER. V was clipped by 4 bases and J by 3 bases; unmatched bases: 14.

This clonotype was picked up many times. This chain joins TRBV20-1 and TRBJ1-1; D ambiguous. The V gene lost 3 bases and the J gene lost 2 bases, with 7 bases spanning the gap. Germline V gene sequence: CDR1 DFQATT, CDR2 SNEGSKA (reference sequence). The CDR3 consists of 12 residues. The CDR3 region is CSARPPNTEAFF. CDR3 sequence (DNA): TGCAGTGCTAGGCCCCCAAACACTGAAGCTTTCTTT.

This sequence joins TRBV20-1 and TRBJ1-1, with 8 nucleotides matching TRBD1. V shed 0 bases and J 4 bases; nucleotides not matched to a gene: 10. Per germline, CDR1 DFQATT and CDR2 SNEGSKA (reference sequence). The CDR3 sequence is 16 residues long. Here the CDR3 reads CSARDLVRGHITEAFF. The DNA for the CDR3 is TGCAGTGCTAGAGATCTGGTCAGGGGGCACATCACTGAAGCTTTCTTT.

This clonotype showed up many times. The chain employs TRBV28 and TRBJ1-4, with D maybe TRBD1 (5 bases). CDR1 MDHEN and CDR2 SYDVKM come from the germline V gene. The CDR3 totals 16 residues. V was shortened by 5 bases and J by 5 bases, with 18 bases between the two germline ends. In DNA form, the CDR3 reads TGTGCCAGCAGTCTAAGTATAGGGGAGCAGAATGAAAAACTGTTTTTT. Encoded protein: CASSLSIGEQNEKLFF.

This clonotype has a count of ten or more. CDR3 nucleotide sequence: TGCGCCAGCAGCTGGACGGCAAATGAGCAGTTCTTC. Translation: CASSWTANEQFF. V gene TRBV5-1 combines with J gene TRBJ2-1; D is ambiguous. Germline V CDR1 and CDR2: SGHRS, YFSETQ. Trimming removed 3 bases at V and 7 bases at J, with 8 bases between. The CDR3 loop spans 12 amino acids.

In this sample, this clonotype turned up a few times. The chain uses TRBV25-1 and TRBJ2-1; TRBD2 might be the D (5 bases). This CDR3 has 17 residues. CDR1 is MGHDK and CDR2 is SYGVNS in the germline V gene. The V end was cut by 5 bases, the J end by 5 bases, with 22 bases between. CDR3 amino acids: CASSPDYAKQLDNEQFF. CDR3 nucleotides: TGTGCCAGCAGTCCCGACTATGCCAAGCAGCTCGACAATGAGCAGTTCTTC.

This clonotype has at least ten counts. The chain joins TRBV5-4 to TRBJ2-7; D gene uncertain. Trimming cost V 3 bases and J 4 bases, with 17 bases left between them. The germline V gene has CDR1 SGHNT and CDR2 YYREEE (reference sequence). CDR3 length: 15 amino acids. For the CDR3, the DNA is TGTGCCAGCAGCTCGCCCAGTGATGGTGTTTACGAGCAGTACTTC. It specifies CASSSPSDGVYEQYF. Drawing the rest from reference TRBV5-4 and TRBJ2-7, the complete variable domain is ETGVTQSPTHLIKTRGQQVTLRCSSQSGHNTVSWYQQALGQGPQFIFQYYREEENGRGNFPPRFSGLQFPNYSSELNVNALELDDSALYLCASSSPSDGVYEQYFGPGTRLTVT.

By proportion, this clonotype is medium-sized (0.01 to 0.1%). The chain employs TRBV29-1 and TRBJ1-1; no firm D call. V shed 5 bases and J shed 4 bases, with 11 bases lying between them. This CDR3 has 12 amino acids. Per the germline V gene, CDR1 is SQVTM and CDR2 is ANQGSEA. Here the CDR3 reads CSVISGITEAFF. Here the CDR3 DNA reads TGCAGCGTTATCTCAGGTATCACTGAAGCTTTCTTT.

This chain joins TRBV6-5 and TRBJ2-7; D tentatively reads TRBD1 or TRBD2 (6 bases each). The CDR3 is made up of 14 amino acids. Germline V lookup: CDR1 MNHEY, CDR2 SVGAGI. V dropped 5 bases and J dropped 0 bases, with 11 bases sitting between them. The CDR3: CASSGGGSSYEQYF. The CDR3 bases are TGTGCCAGCAGTGGAGGGGGTAGCTCCTACGAGCAGTACTTC.

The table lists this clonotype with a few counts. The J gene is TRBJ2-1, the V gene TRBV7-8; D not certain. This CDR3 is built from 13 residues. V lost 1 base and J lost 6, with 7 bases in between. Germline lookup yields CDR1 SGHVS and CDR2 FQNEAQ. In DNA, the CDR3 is TGTGCCAGCAGCTTAGACCCCGCCAATGAGCAGTTCTTC. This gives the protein CASSLDPANEQFF. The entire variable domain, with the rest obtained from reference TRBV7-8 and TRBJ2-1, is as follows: GAGVSQSPRYKVAKRGQDVALRCDPISGHVSLFWYQQALGQGPEFLTYFQNEAQLDKSGLPSDRFFAERPEGSVSTLKIQRTQQEDSAVYLCASSLDPANEQFFGPGTRLTVL.

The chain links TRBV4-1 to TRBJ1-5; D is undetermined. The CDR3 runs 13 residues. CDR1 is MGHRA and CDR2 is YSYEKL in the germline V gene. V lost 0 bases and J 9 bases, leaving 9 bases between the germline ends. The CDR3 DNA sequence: TGCGCCAGCAGCCAAGACACGGGGTGGCCCCAGCATTTT. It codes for CASSQDTGWPQHF.

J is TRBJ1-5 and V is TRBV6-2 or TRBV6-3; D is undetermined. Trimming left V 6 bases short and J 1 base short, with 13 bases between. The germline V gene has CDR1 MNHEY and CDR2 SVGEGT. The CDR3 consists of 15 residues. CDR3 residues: CASSLTRSSNQPQHF. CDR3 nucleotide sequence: TGTGCCAGCAGCCTTACACGGAGCAGCAATCAGCCCCAGCATTTT.

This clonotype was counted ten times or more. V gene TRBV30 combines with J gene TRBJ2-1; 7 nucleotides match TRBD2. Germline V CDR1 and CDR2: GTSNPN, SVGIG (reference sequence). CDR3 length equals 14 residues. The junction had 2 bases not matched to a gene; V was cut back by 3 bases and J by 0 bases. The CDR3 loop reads CAWRTSPSYNEQFF. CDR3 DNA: TGTGCCTGGAGGACTAGCCCCTCCTACAATGAGCAGTTCTTC.

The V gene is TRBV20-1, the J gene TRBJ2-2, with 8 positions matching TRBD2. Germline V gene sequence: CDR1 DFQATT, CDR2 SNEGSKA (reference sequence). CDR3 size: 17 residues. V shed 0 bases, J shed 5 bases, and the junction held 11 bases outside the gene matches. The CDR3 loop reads CSARDLSGGPETGELFF. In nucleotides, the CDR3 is TGCAGTGCTAGAGATCTGTCGGGAGGGCCGGAAACCGGGGAGCTGTTTTTT.

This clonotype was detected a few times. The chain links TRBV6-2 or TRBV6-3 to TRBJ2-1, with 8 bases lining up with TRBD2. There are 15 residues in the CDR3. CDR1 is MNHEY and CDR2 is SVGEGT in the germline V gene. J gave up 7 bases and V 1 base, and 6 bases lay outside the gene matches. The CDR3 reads CASSYYPGGPNEQFF. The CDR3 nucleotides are TGTGCCAGCAGTTACTATCCGGGAGGGCCTAATGAGCAGTTCTTC.

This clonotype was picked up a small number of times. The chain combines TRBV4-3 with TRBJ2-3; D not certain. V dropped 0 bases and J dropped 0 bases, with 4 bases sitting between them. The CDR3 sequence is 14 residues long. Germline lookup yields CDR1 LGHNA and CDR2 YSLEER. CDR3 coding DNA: TGCGCCAGCAGCCAAGAAAGAAGCACAGATACGCAGTATTTT. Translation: CASSQERSTDTQYF.

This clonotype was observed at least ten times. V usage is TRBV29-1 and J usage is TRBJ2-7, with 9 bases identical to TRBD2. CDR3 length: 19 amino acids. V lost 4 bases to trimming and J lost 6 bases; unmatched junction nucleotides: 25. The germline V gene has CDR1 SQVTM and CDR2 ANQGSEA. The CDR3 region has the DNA TGCAGCGTTGGGGGACAGACCACATACGGGACTAGCAAAGGCTCCGAGCAGTACTTC. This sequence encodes CSVGGQTTYGTSKGSEQYF.

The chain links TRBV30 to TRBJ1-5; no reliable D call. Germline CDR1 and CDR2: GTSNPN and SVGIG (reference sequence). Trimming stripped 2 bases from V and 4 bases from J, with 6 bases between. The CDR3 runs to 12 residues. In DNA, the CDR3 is TGTGCCTGGAGTATGGAGAATCAGCCCCAGCATTTT. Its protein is CAWSMENQPQHF.

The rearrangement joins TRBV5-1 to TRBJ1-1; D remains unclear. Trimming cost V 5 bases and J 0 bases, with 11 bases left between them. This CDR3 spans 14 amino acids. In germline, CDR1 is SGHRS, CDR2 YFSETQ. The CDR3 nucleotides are TGCGCCAGCAGTCCCACTTACATGAACACTGAAGCTTTCTTT. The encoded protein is CASSPTYMNTEAFF.